These 19 T cell receptor beta chains originate from one sample sequenced in a study of blood T cell repertoires in COVID-19. Using immunoSEQ multiplex PCR, the repertoire was profiled, and TCRdb retains in-frame clones only, with some absent. The sample lists around 250,000 clones, 84% occurring once. The sequenced sample was peripheral blood. Source of these receptors: a man aged 50 or older with active or convalescent COVID-19.

J is TRBJ1-2 and V is TRBV4-1; maybe TRBD1 (5 bases). Germline V CDR1 and CDR2: MGHRA, YSYEKL. The CDR3 totals 15 residues. With 8 bases removed from V and 8 bases from J, the gap between germline ends came to 24 bases. In DNA form, the CDR3 reads TGCGCCAGCGGCAGGGTGGGCTTCGTTCCGCGGGGCTACACCTTC. Amino acids: CASGRVGFVPRGYTF.

This chain links TRBV27 with TRBJ1-1, with D unresolved. The germline V gene has CDR1 MNHEY and CDR2 SMNVEV (reference sequence). Deletions cut 1 base from V and 7 bases from J, with 13 bases between. The CDR3 spans 14 residues. CDR3: CASSLLGSEFEAFF. The CDR3 DNA sequence: TGTGCCAGCAGTTTATTGGGCAGTGAGTTTGAAGCTTTCTTT.

The V gene is TRBV2, the J gene TRBJ2-1; TRBD1 agrees at 7 bases. The ends lost 5 bases at V and 7 bases at J; junction bases unmatched: 5. The germline V gene has CDR1 SNHLY and CDR2 FYNNEI. The CDR3 contains 13 residues. DNA for the CDR3: TGTGCCAGCAGTATAGGGGGCTTTAATGAGCAGTTCTTC. Translated, it gives CASSIGGFNEQFF.

The V call is TRBV5-1, the J call TRBJ2-7; no clear D gene. The CDR3 sequence is 15 residues long. With 4 bases removed from V and 2 bases from J, the gap between germline ends came to 16 bases. CDR1 is SGHRS and CDR2 is YFSETQ in the germline V gene. This CDR3 is CASSPGQVWTYEQYF. The CDR3 DNA reads as TGCGCCAGCAGCCCAGGTCAGGTTTGGACCTACGAGCAGTACTTC.

CDR3 in DNA: TGTGCCTGGAGTGTACTGAATGGCTACACCTTC. Protein product: CAWSVLNGYTF. This chain joins TRBV30 and TRBJ1-2; D remains ambiguous. The CDR3 consists of 11 residues. Germline V gene sequence: CDR1 GTSNPN, CDR2 SVGIG (reference sequence). V dropped 0 bases and J dropped 6 bases, with 5 bases sitting between them.

The chain links TRBV4-2 to TRBJ1-2; TRBD1 might be the D (5 bases). Germline V gene sequence: CDR1 LGHNA, CDR2 YNFKEQ. Trimming removed 4 bases from V and 2 bases from J, with 17 bases in between. The length of the CDR3 is 16 residues. DNA of the CDR3: TGTGCCAGCAGCCCGGGGGGAACAGGTGCCAACTATGGCTACACCTTC. This translates into CASSPGGTGANYGYTF.

The chain links TRBV2 to TRBJ2-7; TRBD2 matches 8 bases. CDR1 and CDR2 (germline): SNHLY, FYNNEI. V was pared by 8 bases and J by 0 bases, with 6 bases of the junction left unmatched. The CDR3 loop spans 14 amino acids. The CDR3 loop reads CASWSGGLSYEQYF. DNA of the CDR3: TGTGCCAGCTGGAGCGGGGGACTCTCCTACGAGCAGTACTTC.

J is TRBJ1-1 and V is TRBV7-2; D is unresolved. From germline, CDR1 is SGHTA and CDR2 FQGNSA. This CDR3 is built from 14 residues. V was clipped by 3 bases and J by 5 bases, with 13 bases between them. CDR3 in amino acids: CASSLGPSGTEAFF. The CDR3 DNA sequence: TGTGCCAGCAGCTTGGGTCCTTCGGGGACTGAAGCTTTCTTT.

The chain combines TRBV5-1 with TRBJ2-1, with TRBD2 matching over 12 bases. The V segment lost 0 bases and the J segment 6 bases; nucleotides outside the gene matches: 4. There are 16 residues in the CDR3. CDR1 is SGHRS and CDR2 is YFSETQ in the germline V gene. CDR3 DNA: TGCGCCAGCAGCTTGGTGCGGACTAGCGGGGCCAATGAGCAGTTCTTC. Amino acids: CASSLVRTSGANEQFF.

This clone was observed a few times. J is TRBJ1-4 and V is TRBV6-6; D possibly corresponds to TRBD1 (6 bases). Germline-derived CDR1 and CDR2 are MNHNY and SVGAGI (reference sequence). V was cut by 2 bases and J by 7 bases, with 14 bases left in between. This CDR3 is 15 amino acids long. The CDR3 region has the DNA TGTGCCAGCAGTTACGCGGCAGGGGCTAGTGAAAAACTGTTTTTT. This translates into CASSYAAGASEKLFF.

The V and J genes are TRBV30 and TRBJ1-4; D remains ambiguous. Trimming removed 7 bases from V and 7 bases from J, with 19 bases in between. The CDR3 spans 14 residues. Per the germline V gene, CDR1 is GTSNPN and CDR2 is SVGIG (reference sequence). The CDR3 DNA is TGTGCCTTACGCGTCGCGATTCACAGTGAAAAACTGTTTTTT. Translation gives CALRVAIHSEKLFF.

The J gene is TRBJ2-7, the V gene TRBV29-1, with D possibly being TRBD2 (5 bases). Germline V lookup: CDR1 SQVTM, CDR2 ANQGSEA. This CDR3 region has 12 residues. The V gene lost 7 bases and the J gene lost 5 bases, with 15 bases spanning the gap. The chain's CDR3 is CSARSGGDEQYF. In nucleotides, the CDR3 is TGCAGCGCCCGAAGTGGAGGAGACGAGCAGTACTTC.

The V call is TRBV28, the J call TRBJ2-2; 8 bases match TRBD1. Trimming removed 7 bases from V and 6 bases from J; junction bases left unmatched: 7. CDR3 length equals 14 residues. In germline, CDR1 is MDHEN, CDR2 SYDVKM. The CDR3, as DNA: TGTGCCAGCACGACAGGGGTGCGGGCCGGGGAGCTGTTTTTT. Translating gives CASTTGVRAGELFF.

The V and J genes are TRBV7-9 and TRBJ2-1, with 9 bases identical to TRBD2. CDR3 size: 15 residues. The junction had 5 bases not matched to a gene; V was cut back by 2 bases and J by 6 bases. Germline V gene data show CDR1 as SEHNR and CDR2 as FQNEAQ (reference sequence). The DNA of the CDR3 is TGTGCCAGCAGCTTAAGGCAGCGGGGGGTCAATGAGCAGTTCTTC. This sequence encodes CASSLRQRGVNEQFF.

This chain links TRBV19 with TRBJ1-1; 10 bases align to TRBD1. V lost 10 bases and J lost 11; bases outside the gene matches: 10. Germline assignment: CDR1 LNHDA and CDR2 SQIVND (reference sequence). This CDR3 has 12 residues. The CDR3 is CATSRTGGEAFF. In DNA, the CDR3 is TGTGCCACCTCAAGGACAGGGGGTGAGGCTTTCTTT.

The rearrangement links TRBV18 to TRBJ2-7; 8 bases agree with TRBD1. The CDR3 extends over 15 amino acids. V lost 3 bases and J lost 4; bases outside the gene matches: 8. CDR1 and CDR2 (germline): KGHSH, LQKENI. CDR3 sequence reads: CASSPPGRGRYEQYF. The CDR3 nucleotides are TGTGCCAGCTCACCCCCAGGCAGGGGGCGGTACGAGCAGTACTTC.

This clone was counted only a few times. The genes are TRBV4-3 and TRBJ1-1; TRBD1 is a possible D gene (5 bases). CDR3 length: 16 residues. From germline, CDR1 is LGHNA and CDR2 YSLEER. V lost 2 bases and J 0 bases, leaving 13 bases between the germline ends. CDR3 nucleotides: TGCGCCAGCAGCCAAAATCAGGGCAGCCTGAACACTGAAGCTTTCTTT. This encodes CASSQNQGSLNTEAFF.

V gene TRBV6-1 combines with J gene TRBJ1-5; 9 nucleotides agree with TRBD1. The CDR3 extends over 16 amino acids. Germline CDR1 reads MNHNS; CDR2 reads SASEGT. Unmatched junction bases numbered 7, after V lost 2 bases and J lost 5 bases. CDR3: CASSERRQGGDQPQHF. DNA of the CDR3: TGTGCCAGCAGTGAAAGGAGACAGGGGGGTGATCAGCCCCAGCATTTT.

This sequence joins TRBV5-1 and TRBJ2-5; D possibly corresponds to TRBD1 (5 bases). The CDR3 length is 13 residues. CDR1 is SGHRS, CDR2 YFSETQ, per germline. V lost 1 base and J 5 bases, leaving 9 bases between the germline ends. CDR3 in DNA: TGCGCCAGCAGCTTGTCAGGGCGGGAGACCCAGTACTTC. Its protein product is CASSLSGRETQYF. The whole variable domain, remainder taken from reference TRBV5-1 and TRBJ2-5, is KAGVTQTPRYLIKTRGQQVTLSCSPISGHRSVSWYQQTPGQGLQFLFEYFSETQRNKGNFPGRFSGRQFSNSRSEMNVSTLELGDSALYLCASSLSGRETQYFGPGTRLLVL.